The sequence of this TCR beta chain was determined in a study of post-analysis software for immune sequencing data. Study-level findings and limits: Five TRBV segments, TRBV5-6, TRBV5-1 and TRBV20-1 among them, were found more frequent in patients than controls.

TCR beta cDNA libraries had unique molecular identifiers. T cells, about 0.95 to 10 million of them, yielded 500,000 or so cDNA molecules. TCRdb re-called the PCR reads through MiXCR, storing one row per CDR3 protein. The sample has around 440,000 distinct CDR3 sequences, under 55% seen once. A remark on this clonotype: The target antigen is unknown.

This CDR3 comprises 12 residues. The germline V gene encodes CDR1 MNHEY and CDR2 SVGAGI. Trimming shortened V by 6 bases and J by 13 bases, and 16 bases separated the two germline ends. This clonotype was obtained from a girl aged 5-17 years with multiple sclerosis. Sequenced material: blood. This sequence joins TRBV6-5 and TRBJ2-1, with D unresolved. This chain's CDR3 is CASSARSETQFF. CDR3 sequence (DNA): TGTGCCAGCAGCGCAAGAAGTGAGACCCAGTTCTTC.